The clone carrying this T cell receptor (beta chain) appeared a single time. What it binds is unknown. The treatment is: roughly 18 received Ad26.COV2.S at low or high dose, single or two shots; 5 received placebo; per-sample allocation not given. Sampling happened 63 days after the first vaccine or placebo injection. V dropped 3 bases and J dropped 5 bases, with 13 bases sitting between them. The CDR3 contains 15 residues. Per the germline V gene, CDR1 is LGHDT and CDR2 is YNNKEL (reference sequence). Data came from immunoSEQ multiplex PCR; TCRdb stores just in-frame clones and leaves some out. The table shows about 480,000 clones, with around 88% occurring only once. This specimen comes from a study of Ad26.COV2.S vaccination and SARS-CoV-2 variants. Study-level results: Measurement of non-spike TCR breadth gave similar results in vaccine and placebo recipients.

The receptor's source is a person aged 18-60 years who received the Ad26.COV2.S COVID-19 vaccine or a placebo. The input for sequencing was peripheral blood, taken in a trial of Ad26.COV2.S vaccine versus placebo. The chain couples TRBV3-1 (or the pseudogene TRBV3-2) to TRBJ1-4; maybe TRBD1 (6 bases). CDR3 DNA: TGTGCCAGCAGCCAGGTCAGGGGTCCAAATGAAAAACTGTTTTTT. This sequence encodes CASSQVRGPNEKLFF.